This TCR beta chain was obtained from a study of long-term antiretroviral therapy in people with HIV. Study as a whole: Earliest sampling preceded the 2015 immediate-ART recommendation by about a decade. Regarding the study as a whole: Compared with controls, HIV repertoires showed narrower CDR3 length ranges. Pre-ART clonal expansion yielded clones that dominated the repertoire at all time points. Post-treatment diversity went higher with ART but stayed below transplant donor controls.

Investigators performed immunoSEQ version v3.0 at survey level. Produced via immunoSEQ multiplex PCR; TCRdb's table is partial and in-frame only. The sample holds over 25,000 clones, roughly 87% seen once. The CDR3 extends over 16 amino acids. Germline lookup yields CDR1 MNHEY and CDR2 SMNVEV (reference sequence). Trimming removed 3 bases from V and 5 bases from J, with 19 bases in between. This clone has only one observation. Its antigen is unknown. The sample in question was unsorted PBMCs, obtained 1.1 years before starting antiretroviral therapy. The TCR originated in a woman aged 25 to 39 with HIV. V is TRBV27 and J is TRBJ1-2; D gene ambiguous. CDR3 residues: CASSLMYAPSGYGYTF. The CDR3 DNA follows: TGTGCCAGCAGTTTGATGTACGCACCCTCGGGGTATGGCTACACCTTC.